Listed below are T cell receptor beta chains from one sample, sequenced in a study of OX40 agonist ivuxolimab in advanced cancers. Clones were read by immunoSEQ multiplex PCR, and TCRdb kept only the in-frame ones, dropping some. The sample lists tens of thousands of clones; 92% were seen once. Specimen: CD4+ or CD8+ T cells sorted from blood, collected in a trial of the OX40 agonist ivuxolimab. Every receptor here comes from an adult with an advanced solid tumor such as melanoma, head and neck, liver or kidney cancer. The CDR3 runs from the conserved cysteine through the conserved F or W. Each record gives: V gene, D gene, J gene, CDR3 protein. The D gene is left open where the match is weak.

>TRBV27|.|TRBJ2-1
CASSLSWPTIEQFF
>TRBV11-2|TRBD2|TRBJ2-7
CASSSGLAGDEQYF
>TRBV2|.|TRBJ1-1
CASSERGTYTEAFF
>TRBV6-5|.|TRBJ1-1
CASSYSSYTEAFF
>TRBV4-2|.|TRBJ1-1
CASSLAGGANTEAFF
>TRBV5-8|TRBD2|TRBJ2-3
CASSPPSGSYLGTDTQYF
>TRBV6-6|.|TRBJ2-2
CASSYYGGTGELFF
>TRBV5-5|.|TRBJ1-3
CASSFDTVSGNTIYF
>TRBV11-3|TRBD1|TRBJ1-1
CASSEGQGMNTEAFF
>TRBV6-5|.|TRBJ1-1
CASSLLGGAGTEAFF
>TRBV30|.|TRBJ1-5
CAWARDDRNQPQHF
>TRBV4-2|.|TRBJ2-1
CASSHALVGGGNEQFF
>TRBV28|.|TRBJ2-3
CASSLFAQKAGNLRDTDTQYF
>TRBV4-1|.|TRBJ1-1
CASSHQGRAKTEAFF
>TRBV6-6|TRBD1|TRBJ1-2
CASSRDRDVNGYTF
>TRBV10-3|.|TRBJ2-3
CAISESGDTQYF
>TRBV10-3|.|TRBJ1-4
CAISERRARGTNEKLFF
>TRBV10-3|TRBD2|TRBJ2-7
CAIRDTSGRYEQYF
>TRBV7-2|TRBD2|TRBJ2-5
CASSWRTSGEETQYF
>TRBV14|.|TRBJ2-5
CASSPVPHGETQYF
>TRBV10-3|.|TRBJ2-7
CAISASSLYEQYF
>TRBV7-8|TRBD1|TRBJ2-5
CASSLGTGERETQYF
>TRBV15|.|TRBJ2-3
CATSREISDDTQYF
>TRBV6-5|.|TRBJ2-5
CASTPLSLGWETQYF
>TRBV21-1|.|TRBJ2-5
CASSKEDQETQYF
>TRBV2|.|TRBJ2-7
CASGIGHEQYF
>TRBV27|.|TRBJ1-1
CASSNRGGATEAFF
>TRBV10-3|TRBD2|TRBJ2-5
CAINRGSQETQYF
>TRBV6-1|.|TRBJ1-6
CASRPDLLSNSPLHF
>TRBV9|TRBD1|.
CASSVDEGASSYEQYF
>TRBV5-1|.|TRBJ1-1
CASSLKNTEAFF
>TRBV6-5|.|TRBJ1-2
CASKPDGGGYGYTF
>TRBV30|.|TRBJ1-6
CAWEAPAVPLHF
>TRBV28|.|TRBJ1-2
CASSRGAPAGYTF
>TRBV19|TRBD1|TRBJ1-5
CASRYRGLDQSQHF
>TRBV4-1|TRBD2|TRBJ2-5
CASSPLPWGTRISETQYF
>TRBV4-1|.|TRBJ1-1
CASSQGPGLEAFF
>TRBV6-5|.|TRBJ1-1
CASSPGFTEAFF
>TRBV27|.|TRBJ2-7
CASSSGGMTYEQYF
>TRBV7-2|.|TRBJ2-3
CASSRGGGTDTQYF
>TRBV5-4|.|TRBJ1-6
CASSLDREESPLHF